Below are 29 T cell receptor beta chains sequenced from a single sample in a study of T cells after somatic rescue of genetic block. TCRdb's table, derived via immunoSEQ multiplex PCR, lists solely in-frame clones and lacks some. The table lists 15,000 or so clones, under 80% of them singletons. The sequencing sample was made of peripheral blood mononuclear cells (PBMCs). These TCRs come from a man aged 18 to 35.

J is TRBJ1-2 and V is TRBV6-5; D might be TRBD1 (5 bases). Trimming removed 6 bases at V and 1 base at J, with 12 bases between. CDR3 length: 14 amino acids. Looked up from germline, CDR1 is MNHEY and CDR2 is SVGAGI. CDR3 sequence: CASSITGLNYGYTF. The DNA for the CDR3 is TGTGCCAGCAGCATAACGGGGCTTAACTATGGCTACACCTTC.

The V call is TRBV6-5, the J call TRBJ1-6; D gene unclear. Germline V gene sequence: CDR1 MNHEY, CDR2 SVGAGI. V was shortened by 7 bases and J by 0 bases, with 10 bases between the two germline ends. CDR3 size: 15 residues. The CDR3 sequence: CASNLDSSYNSPLHF. In nucleotides, the CDR3 is TGTGCCAGCAACCTGGATAGCTCCTATAATTCACCCCTCCACTTT.

This clone was recorded a few times. This rearrangement joins TRBV11-3 to TRBJ1-1, with D perhaps TRBD1 (5 bases). This CDR3 region has 13 residues. Germline lookup yields CDR1 SGHNT and CDR2 YENEEA. V lost 0 bases and J 4 bases, leaving 6 bases between the germline ends. CDR3 sequence reads: CASSLEGGTEAFF. The CDR3 DNA is TGTGCCAGCAGCTTAGAGGGGGGCACTGAAGCTTTCTTT.

The chain has TRBV5-1 and TRBJ2-2; D is ambiguous. The V end lost 0 bases, the J end lost 0 bases, and 9 bases lay between the germline ends. CDR1 and CDR2 from the germline V gene are SGHRS and YFSETQ. This CDR3 has 16 residues. CDR3 sequence: CASSLVRHANTGELFF. Here the CDR3 DNA reads TGCGCCAGCAGCTTGGTGCGTCACGCGAACACCGGGGAGCTGTTTTTT.

V gene TRBV7-8 combines with J gene TRBJ2-2; tentatively, D is TRBD1 or TRBD2 (6 bases each). Germline V lookup: CDR1 SGHVS, CDR2 FQNEAQ. This CDR3 region has 16 residues. V was pared by 1 base and J by 5 bases, with 14 bases between. CDR3 in amino acids: CASSLDRGRRTGELFF. The DNA for the CDR3 is TGTGCCAGCAGCTTAGACCGGGGGCGGCGGACCGGGGAGCTGTTTTTT.

The rearrangement links TRBV6-1 to TRBJ1-2, with D possibly being TRBD1 (6 bases). Deletions cut 4 bases from V and 3 bases from J, with 12 bases between. The CDR3 covers 14 residues. Germline CDR1 and CDR2: MNHNS and SASEGT. The CDR3 DNA reads as TGTGCCAGCAGTGTACAGGGACGCTACTATGGCTACACCTTC. Its translation is CASSVQGRYYGYTF.

This clone has more than one count but fewer than ten. The rearrangement links TRBV4-1 to TRBJ1-4, with D maybe TRBD1 (5 bases). V was pared by 0 bases and J by 3 bases, with 11 bases between. The CDR3 loop spans 16 amino acids. Germline assignment: CDR1 MGHRA and CDR2 YSYEKL. The CDR3 is CASSQESGGSNEKLFF. Written as DNA, the CDR3 is TGCGCCAGCAGCCAAGAATCGGGGGGGTCTAATGAAAAACTGTTTTTT.

This chain uses TRBV29-1 with TRBJ1-1; D not certain. V was trimmed by 7 bases and J by 1 base, leaving 4 bases between them. Per germline, CDR1 SQVTM and CDR2 ANQGSEA. The CDR3 is made up of 10 amino acids. Here the CDR3 DNA reads TGCAGCGCAGGGAACACTGAAGCTTTCTTT. It translates to CSAGNTEAFF.

The rearrangement uses TRBV30 and TRBJ2-3; D ambiguous. The V and J ends lost 4 bases and 4 bases respectively, with 18 bases between them. The CDR3 sequence is 15 residues long. CDR1 and CDR2 (germline): GTSNPN, SVGIG (reference sequence). CDR3 in DNA: TGTGCCTGGACCGTCAGGTGGTACTTAGCAGATACGCAGTATTTT. It codes for CAWTVRWYLADTQYF.

This sequence joins TRBV7-9 and TRBJ1-1; TRBD1 agrees at 7 bases. V shed 4 bases, J shed 3 bases, and the junction held 5 bases outside the gene matches. Germline values: CDR1 SEHNR, CDR2 FQNEAQ (reference sequence). The CDR3 extends over 14 amino acids. DNA for the CDR3: TGTGCCAGCAGCTCCGTTACAGGGGACACTGAAGCTTTCTTT. This codes for CASSSVTGDTEAFF.

This chain uses TRBV28 with TRBJ1-2; perhaps TRBD1 as D (6 bases). Germline CDR1 reads MDHEN; CDR2 reads SYDVKM. V lost 7 bases and J 4 bases, leaving 16 bases between the germline ends. This CDR3 has 14 residues. The CDR3 reads CASNRIGGVYGYTF. In DNA, the CDR3 is TGTGCCAGCAATAGGATCGGGGGCGTCTATGGCTACACCTTC.

The J gene is TRBJ2-2, the V gene TRBV5-1; 12 nucleotides line up with TRBD2. Germline V gene sequence: CDR1 SGHRS, CDR2 YFSETQ. Germline trimming cut 1 base from V and 6 bases from J; bases unmatched to any gene: 7. The CDR3 runs to 17 residues. The DNA of the CDR3 is TGCGCCAGCAGCTTGTCTAGCGGGGGGGCCCTCTCCGGGGAGCTGTTTTTT. Translation: CASSLSSGGALSGELFF.

V is TRBV28 and J is TRBJ1-2; 7 positions agree with TRBD1. The CDR3 sequence is 12 residues long. CDR1 is MDHEN, CDR2 SYDVKM, per germline. Trimming at V came to 7 bases and at J to 4 bases, leaving 3 bases not matched to a gene. The DNA for the CDR3 is TGTGCCAGCAACAGGGGTGTCTATGGCTACACCTTC. Protein: CASNRGVYGYTF.

V usage is TRBV5-6 and J usage is TRBJ2-7; D tentatively fits TRBD1 or TRBD2 (5 bases each). CDR3 length: 14 amino acids. Per germline, CDR1 SGHDT and CDR2 YYEEEE. V shed 4 bases and J shed 2 bases, with 13 bases lying between them. Here the CDR3 DNA reads TGTGCCAGCAGCCTCCGGGACCGACCCTACGAGCAGTACTTC. Residues: CASSLRDRPYEQYF.

The chain is built from TRBV7-6 and TRBJ1-5; no clear D. V was clipped by 3 bases and J by 0 bases, with 9 bases between them. CDR1 and CDR2 (germline): SGHVS, FNYEAQ. The CDR3 extends over 15 amino acids. The CDR3 region has the DNA TGTGCCAGCAGCTTCGGGCCACATAGCAATCAGCCCCAGCATTTT. Protein product: CASSFGPHSNQPQHF.

The gene calls are TRBV6-5 and TRBJ1-5; weak D call: TRBD1 (5 bases). The CDR3 has 15 residues. V shed 4 bases and J shed 0 bases, with 10 bases lying between them. Germline V gene sequence: CDR1 MNHEY, CDR2 SVGAGI. CDR3: CASSLGLHSNQPQHF. CDR3 DNA: TGTGCCAGCAGTTTGGGACTGCATAGCAATCAGCCCCAGCATTTT.

V usage is TRBV19 and J usage is TRBJ2-7; TRBD1 matches 10 bases. Germline V gene data show CDR1 as LNHDA and CDR2 as SQIVND (reference sequence). V lost 6 bases to trimming and J lost 4 bases; unmatched junction nucleotides: 3. CDR3 length equals 13 residues. CDR3 residues: CASSRDRGYEQYF. The CDR3 nucleotides are TGTGCCAGTAGCCGGGACAGGGGTTACGAGCAGTACTTC. The complete variable domain, with remaining parts taken from reference TRBV19 and TRBJ2-7, reads DGGITQSPKYLFRKEGQNVTLSCEQNLNHDAMYWYRQDPGQGLRLIYYSQIVNDFQKGDIAEGYSVSREKKESFPLTVTSAQKNPTAFYLCASSRDRGYEQYFGPGTRLTVT.

CDR3 DNA: TGTGCCAGCAGTTTTTTTAGCGGGCCTAGCGGGAGGGTAAATGAGCAGTTCTTC. It specifies CASSFFSGPSGRVNEQFF. The rearrangement joins TRBV27 to TRBJ2-1; 12 bases are shared with TRBD2. With 3 bases clipped from V and 7 bases from J, the junction kept 13 bases outside the gene matches. This CDR3 region has 18 residues. CDR1 is MNHEY, CDR2 SMNVEV, per germline (reference sequence).

The chain couples TRBV7-5 to TRBJ2-7; the table's D call of TRBD1 was not tested on the DNA. TRBV7-5 is assigned pseudogene status. The CDR3 covers 17 residues. The CDR3 loop reads CARSLWDPGHDSYEQYF. DNA for the CDR3: TGTGCCAGAAGCTTATGGGATCCAGGGCATGACTCCTACGAGCAGTACTTC.

The V call is TRBV5-1, the J call TRBJ2-3; D gene uncertain. This CDR3 has 14 amino acids. V lost 1 base and J lost 0, with 6 bases in between. Per germline, CDR1 SGHRS and CDR2 YFSETQ. This chain's CDR3 is CASSLRPSTDTQYF. DNA for the CDR3: TGCGCCAGCAGCTTGAGGCCTAGCACAGATACGCAGTATTTT.

The V call is TRBV29-1, the J call TRBJ2-2; 9 nucleotides line up with TRBD1. V shed 7 bases and J 4 bases; nucleotides not matched to a gene: 10. This CDR3 region has 15 residues. Germline CDR1 and CDR2: SQVTM and ANQGSEA. For the CDR3, the DNA is TGCAGCGGTGGGGGGGACAGGGTTGGCACCGGGGAGCTGTTTTTT. This encodes CSGGGDRVGTGELFF.

This chain links TRBV5-1 with TRBJ2-5; D is ambiguous. Germline CDR1 and CDR2: SGHRS and YFSETQ. The germline V and J ends were trimmed by 0 bases and 1 base, with 7 bases remaining between them. The CDR3 has 14 amino acids. The CDR3 loop reads CASSLGSSQETQYF. The CDR3 DNA is TGCGCCAGCAGCTTGGGGTCCTCCCAAGAGACCCAGTACTTC. The full variable domain, completed using reference TRBV5-1 and TRBJ2-5, is KAGVTQTPRYLIKTRGQQVTLSCSPISGHRSVSWYQQTPGQGLQFLFEYFSETQRNKGNFPGRFSGRQFSNSRSEMNVSTLELGDSALYLCASSLGSSQETQYFGPGTRLLVL.

The chain couples TRBV11-1 to TRBJ2-3; possibly TRBD1 for D (6 bases). Trimming shortened V by 0 bases and J by 2 bases, and 9 bases separated the two germline ends. CDR1 and CDR2 from the germline V gene are SGHAT and FQDESV (reference sequence). CDR3 length equals 15 residues. In DNA, the CDR3 is TGTGCCAGCAGCTTAGCCGGGACATACACAGATACGCAGTATTTT. This sequence encodes CASSLAGTYTDTQYF.

J is TRBJ2-3 and V is TRBV29-1; no clear D gene. Between the trimmed V and J ends, which lost 8 bases and 2 bases, there was a span of 26 bases. The CDR3 loop spans 17 amino acids. Germline CDR1 reads SQVTM; CDR2 reads ANQGSEA. CDR3 nucleotides: TGCAGCCCAAAGAGGTGGTTAGACACCGTATACACAGATACGCAGTATTTT. Translation: CSPKRWLDTVYTDTQYF.

The chain is built from TRBV5-1 and TRBJ2-1; D is possibly TRBD1 (5 bases). The CDR3 runs 11 residues. Germline CDR1 and CDR2: SGHRS and YFSETQ. Trimming cost V 1 base and J 9 bases, with 5 bases left between them. CDR3: CASSLTGEQFF. The DNA for the CDR3 is TGCGCCAGCAGCTTGACAGGTGAGCAGTTCTTC.

The CDR3, as DNA: TGTGCCACCGAACCCGGGACAGGGAAACTGTTTTTT. Its protein is CATEPGTGKLFF. The chain links TRBV19 to TRBJ1-4; 9 nucleotides agree with TRBD1. CDR3 length: 12 amino acids. The germline V gene encodes CDR1 LNHDA and CDR2 SQIVND (reference sequence). V was clipped by 10 bases and J by 11 bases; unmatched bases: 8.

This clone has a handful of counts. The rearrangement joins TRBV27 to TRBJ2-7; 8 bases line up with TRBD1. Germline V lookup: CDR1 MNHEY, CDR2 SMNVEV (reference sequence). Unmatched junction bases numbered 25, after V lost 6 bases and J lost 6 bases. The CDR3 has 19 amino acids. The CDR3 sequence: CASSLSTGQALLSRSEQYF. The CDR3 DNA follows: TGTGCCAGCAGCCTATCTACGGGACAGGCTCTACTATCACGTTCCGAGCAGTACTTC.

The chain couples TRBV5-1 to TRBJ2-5, with TRBD1 identical over 7 bases. The trim removed 5 bases at V and 5 bases at J, leaving 6 bases unmatched. Germline values: CDR1 SGHRS, CDR2 YFSETQ. The CDR3 extends over 13 amino acids. CDR3 sequence reads: CASSFDRAETQYF. CDR3 nucleotides: TGCGCCAGCAGTTTCGACAGGGCTGAGACCCAGTACTTC.

This clone was detected a few times. J is TRBJ1-3 and V is TRBV5-1; perhaps TRBD1 as D (6 bases). This CDR3 is built from 16 residues. V lost 0 bases and J 0 bases, leaving 10 bases between the germline ends. Germline V gene lookup returns CDR1 SGHRS and CDR2 YFSETQ. The CDR3 is CASSLEGVLSGNTIYF. DNA of the CDR3: TGCGCCAGCAGCTTGGAGGGGGTACTCTCTGGAAACACCATATATTTT.